Below are 19 T cell receptor beta chains sequenced from a single sample in a study of blood T cell repertoires in COVID-19 (dated by TCRdb to 2020 to 2022). The library was built by means of the immunoSEQ multiplex PCR assay. TCRdb took over this immuneACCESS table, retaining in-frame rearrangements with V and J assigned. Such tables are incomplete; in checked studies, under half of the missing clones stem from an unresolved V gene, and the remainder is unexplained. For this sample the table gives fewer than 350,000 clones, of which 85% were detected only once. The ten largest clones add up to roughly 2.7% of the sample. The sequencing input was PBMCs or T cells enriched from blood (not recorded which). These receptors were collected from a woman between 50 and 59 years old who had recovered from COVID-19.

The chain links TRBV14 to TRBJ2-1; D is perhaps TRBD1 (6 bases). The CDR3 runs to 13 residues. Trimming removed 6 bases from V and 9 bases from J, with 15 bases in between. Germline CDR1 reads SGHDN; CDR2 reads FVKESK. The chain's CDR3 is CASSFGTLREQFF. CDR3 coding DNA: TGTGCCAGCAGTTTCGGGACACTACGTGAGCAGTTCTTC. The full variable domain, with the rest looked up from reference TRBV14 and TRBJ2-1, is EAGVTQFPSHSVIEKGQTVTLRCDPISGHDNLYWYRRVMGKEIKFLLHFVKESKQDESGMPNNRFLAERTGGTYSTLKVQPAELEDSGVYFCASSFGTLREQFFGPGTRLTVL.

The rearrangement uses TRBV5-4 and TRBJ1-6; tentative D call: TRBD1 (5 bases). Trimming left V 4 bases short and J 8 bases short, with 16 bases between. The CDR3 is made up of 15 amino acids. CDR1 is SGHNT and CDR2 is YYREEE in the germline V gene (reference sequence). DNA of the CDR3: TGTGCCAGCAGCCATCAAGAGACCAGGGATTCACCCCTCCACTTT. Translated: CASSHQETRDSPLHF.

This clone was seen only a few times. The chain employs TRBV19 and TRBJ1-2, with TRBD1 matching over 7 bases. Germline V CDR1 and CDR2: LNHDA, SQIVND (reference sequence). J was trimmed by 2 bases and V by 6 bases; bases with no gene match: 18. The CDR3 is 18 amino acids. The chain's CDR3 is CASRSGITSGTANYGYTF. The DNA of the CDR3 is TGTGCCAGTAGGTCTGGGATCACATCCGGGACAGCAAACTATGGCTACACCTTC. Full variable domain (missing parts from reference TRBV19 and TRBJ1-2): DGGITQSPKYLFRKEGQNVTLSCEQNLNHDAMYWYRQDPGQGLRLIYYSQIVNDFQKGDIAEGYSVSREKKESFPLTVTSAQKNPTAFYLCASRSGITSGTANYGYTFGSGTRLTVV.

The chain couples TRBV6-5 to TRBJ1-1, with TRBD1 identical over 7 bases. Trimming took 6 bases from V and 5 from J; bases not matched to a gene: 12. The germline V gene encodes CDR1 MNHEY and CDR2 SVGAGI. This CDR3 region has 15 residues. The CDR3 DNA is TGTGCCAGCAGGAGAACAGGGGCCCCTGAGACTGAAGCTTTCTTT. Its translation: CASRRTGAPETEAFF.

This sequence joins TRBV3-1 (or the pseudogene TRBV3-2) and TRBJ2-6; tentatively, D is TRBD1 (6 bases). This CDR3 is built from 17 residues. V was shortened by 4 bases and J by 0 bases, with 13 bases between the two germline ends. Per germline, CDR1 LGHDT and CDR2 YNNKEL (reference sequence). For the CDR3, the DNA is TGTGCCAGCAGCCGAGAGGACAGTTACTCTGGGGCCAACGTCCTGACTTTC. Its protein product is CASSREDSYSGANVLTF.

The rearrangement uses TRBV2 and TRBJ2-5; a weak D match, TRBD1 (6 bases). Per germline, CDR1 SNHLY and CDR2 FYNNEI. This CDR3 is 14 amino acids long. The V end lost 6 bases, the J end lost 1 base, and 12 bases lay between the germline ends. For the CDR3, the DNA is TGTGCCAGCAGGATGGACAGACTCCAAGAGACCCAGTACTTC. Encoded protein: CASRMDRLQETQYF.

The rearrangement links TRBV28 to TRBJ1-5; TRBD1 agrees at 11 bases. In germline, CDR1 is MDHEN, CDR2 SYDVKM. The CDR3 totals 16 residues. V shed 6 bases, J shed 10 bases, and the junction held 14 bases outside the gene matches. The CDR3 sequence is CASRQDRGQVIDPQHF. CDR3 nucleotides: TGTGCCAGCAGACAGGACAGGGGGCAGGTAATAGATCCCCAGCATTTT. Filled out from reference TRBV28 and TRBJ1-5, the complete variable domain reads DVKVTQSSRYLVKRTGEKVFLECVQDMDHENMFWYRQDPGLGLRLIYFSYDVKMKEKGDIPEGYSVSREKKERFSLILESASTNQTSMYLCASRQDRGQVIDPQHFGDGTRLSIL.

The rearrangement links TRBV9 to TRBJ2-2; D possibly corresponds to TRBD2 (5 bases). Germline V lookup: CDR1 SGDLS, CDR2 YYNGEE. CDR3 length: 15 residues. The ends were cut back, 6 bases at V and 5 bases at J, with 17 bases in the middle. CDR3 sequence (DNA): TGTGCCAGCAACCCTGACGGGATAAGGACCGGGGAGCTGTTTTTT. Translation gives CASNPDGIRTGELFF.

The chain's CDR3 is CASSSLGVRLVLVGEQFF. The CDR3 DNA is TGTGCCAGCAGCTCCCTTGGGGTAAGACTAGTCCTGGTCGGTGAGCAGTTCTTC. The V gene is TRBV5-6, the J gene TRBJ2-1, with D possibly matching TRBD2 (6 bases). Germline V gene data show CDR1 as SGHDT and CDR2 as YYEEEE. CDR3 size: 18 residues. Trimming cost V 3 bases and J 9 bases, with 28 bases left between them.

The chain recombines TRBV5-1 with TRBJ1-1, with 12 bases aligning to TRBD1. CDR3 length: 15 amino acids. Germline trimming cut 2 bases from V and 7 bases from J; bases unmatched to any gene: 6. Germline assignment: CDR1 SGHRS and CDR2 YFSETQ. The CDR3 bases are TGCGCCAGCAGCTTAGGGACAGGGGGCCCTCTTGAAGCTTTCTTT. Amino acid sequence: CASSLGTGGPLEAFF.

The rearrangement uses TRBV5-1 and TRBJ1-2, with a possible D match to TRBD1 (5 bases). V lost 0 bases and J 7 bases, leaving 13 bases between the germline ends. The CDR3 has 14 residues. Germline V lookup: CDR1 SGHRS, CDR2 YFSETQ. CDR3 nucleotides: TGCGCCAGCAGCTTGGAAGGCGGGGCGTTTGGCTACACCTTC. The encoded protein is CASSLEGGAFGYTF. The variable domain in full, with the rest retrieved from reference TRBV5-1 and TRBJ1-2, is KAGVTQTPRYLIKTRGQQVTLSCSPISGHRSVSWYQQTPGQGLQFLFEYFSETQRNKGNFPGRFSGRQFSNSRSEMNVSTLELGDSALYLCASSLEGGAFGYTFGSGTRLTVV.

The chain recombines TRBV3-1 (or the pseudogene TRBV3-2) with TRBJ1-2; D is unresolved. The CDR3 spans 16 residues. Germline V gene data show CDR1 as LGHDT and CDR2 as YNNKEL (reference sequence). Trimming pared 1 base from V and 8 bases from J, leaving 20 bases between. In DNA, the CDR3 is TGTGCCAGCAGCCAAGGGGCAGGTCGTTGGGTCGTCGGCTACACCTTC. It translates to CASSQGAGRWVVGYTF.

This clone is medium-sized (0.01 to 0.1%) in the sample. The rearrangement uses TRBV19 and TRBJ1-6, with D possibly TRBD1 on 5 matching bases. The CDR3 consists of 14 residues. Trimming shortened V by 7 bases and J by 9 bases, and 16 bases separated the two germline ends. Germline V gives CDR1 LNHDA, CDR2 SQIVND (reference sequence). CDR3 in amino acids: CASKREGDSSPLHF. The DNA of the CDR3 is TGTGCCAGTAAACGTGAAGGGGATAGTTCACCCCTCCACTTT.

This clone is a singleton in its sample. The V and J genes are TRBV12-2 and TRBJ2-2; TRBD2 was called by the table and not checked on the DNA. TRBV12-2 is designated a pseudogene. The CDR3 totals 17 residues. The CDR3 spells CASRSGGTSGTAGELFF. The CDR3 nucleotides are TGTGCAAGTCGCTCCGGGGGCACTAGCGGCACGGCCGGGGAGCTGTTTTTT.

This clone came up a few times. V gene TRBV6-6 combines with J gene TRBJ1-5; 7 nucleotides agree with TRBD1. In germline, CDR1 is MNHNY, CDR2 SVGAGI (reference sequence). With 5 bases clipped from V and 0 bases from J, the junction kept 7 bases outside the gene matches. CDR3 length equals 16 residues. CDR3 region: CASSRGQRYSNQPQHF. The CDR3 region has the DNA TGTGCCAGCAGTCGGGGACAGCGGTATAGCAATCAGCCCCAGCATTTT.

The chain is built from TRBV11-2 and TRBJ2-1; TRBD1 matches at 7 bases. Germline assignment: CDR1 SGHAT and CDR2 FQNNGV. This CDR3 is built from 12 residues. V trimming: 5 bases; J trimming: 13 bases; junction bases outside the gene matches: 8. CDR3 region: CASSLSDRDQFF. The CDR3 DNA follows: TGTGCCAGCAGCCTAAGTGACAGGGACCAGTTCTTC.

V is TRBV5-1 and J is TRBJ2-5; TRBD2 is a possible D gene (6 bases). This CDR3 is 15 amino acids long. V lost 5 bases and J 2 bases, leaving 16 bases between the germline ends. Looked up from germline, CDR1 is SGHRS and CDR2 is YFSETQ. The DNA of the CDR3 is TGCGCCAGCAGGTCGGGCCCGGGAGCACAAGAGACCCAGTACTTC. Translating it yields CASRSGPGAQETQYF.

V and J are TRBV27 and TRBJ2-7; 8 nucleotides line up with TRBD1. The ends lost 4 bases at V and 5 bases at J; junction bases unmatched: 7. This CDR3 has 14 amino acids. In germline, CDR1 is MNHEY, CDR2 SMNVEV (reference sequence). The CDR3 region is CASSSLDRVHEQYF. CDR3 DNA: TGTGCCAGCAGTTCCTTGGACAGGGTACACGAGCAGTACTTC.

V and J are TRBV28 and TRBJ1-5; D uncertain. There are 17 residues in the CDR3. Germline CDR1 MDHEN, CDR2 SYDVKM. V was pared by 2 bases and J by 1 base, with 15 bases between. For the CDR3, the DNA is TGTGCCAGCAGTTTAAGAATTAGTGCCGTGAGCAATCAGCCCCAGCATTTT. It translates to CASSLRISAVSNQPQHF.